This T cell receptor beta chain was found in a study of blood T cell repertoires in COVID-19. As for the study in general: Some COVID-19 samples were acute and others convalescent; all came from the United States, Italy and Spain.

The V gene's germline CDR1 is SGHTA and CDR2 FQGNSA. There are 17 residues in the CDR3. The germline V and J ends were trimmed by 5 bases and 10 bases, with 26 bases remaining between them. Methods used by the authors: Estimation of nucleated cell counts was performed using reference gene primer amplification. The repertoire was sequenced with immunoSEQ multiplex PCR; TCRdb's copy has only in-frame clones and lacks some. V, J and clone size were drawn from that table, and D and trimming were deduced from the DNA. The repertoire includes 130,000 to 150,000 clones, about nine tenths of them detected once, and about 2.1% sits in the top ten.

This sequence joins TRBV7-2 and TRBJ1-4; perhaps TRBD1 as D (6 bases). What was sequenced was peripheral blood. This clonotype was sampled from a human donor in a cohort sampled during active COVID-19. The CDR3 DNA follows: TGTGCCAGCAGCCTACAGGGTCCCCGCGGGGGGGACGGAAAACTGTTTTTT. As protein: CASSLQGPRGGDGKLFF.